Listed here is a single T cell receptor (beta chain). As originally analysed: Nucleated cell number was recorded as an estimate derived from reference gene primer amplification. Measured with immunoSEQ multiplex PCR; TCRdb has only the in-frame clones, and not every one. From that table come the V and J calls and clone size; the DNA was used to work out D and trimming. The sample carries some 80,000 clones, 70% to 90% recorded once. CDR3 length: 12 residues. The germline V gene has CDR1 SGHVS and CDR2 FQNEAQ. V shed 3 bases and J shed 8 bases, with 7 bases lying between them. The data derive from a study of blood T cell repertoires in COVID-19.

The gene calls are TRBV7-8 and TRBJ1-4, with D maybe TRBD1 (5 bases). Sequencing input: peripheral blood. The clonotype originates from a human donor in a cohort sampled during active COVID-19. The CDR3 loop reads CASSLYREKLFF. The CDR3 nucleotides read TGTGCCAGCAGCTTGTACAGGGAAAAACTGTTTTTT.